The 4 T cell receptor beta chains in this list originate from one sample, sequenced in a study of shared T cell receptors in the human thymus. Clones were read by immunoSEQ multiplex PCR, and TCRdb kept only the in-frame ones, dropping some. The sample has around 730,000 clones; approximately 85% are singletons. These data are also associated with another study on human thymus T cells.

Sample: thymocytes. The origin of the receptors is a girl less than two years old with a congenital heart defect.

The CDR3 bases are TGCGCCAGCAGACCGGGACAATATGGCTACACCTTC. Translated, it gives CASRPGQYGYTF. The chain recombines TRBV5-1 with TRBJ1-2, with D tentatively TRBD1 (6 bases). Trimming removed 5 bases at V and 5 bases at J, with 10 bases between. This CDR3 contains 12 residues. The germline gives CDR1 SGHRS, CDR2 YFSETQ.

This chain connects TRBV9 to TRBJ2-1, with TRBD1 matching over 9 bases. V dropped 4 bases and J dropped 4; count of bases not matched to a gene: 9. Germline loops: CDR1 SGDLS, CDR2 YYNGEE. The CDR3 totals 16 residues. The CDR3, as DNA: TGTGCCAGCAGCTACATTTGGGACAGGGATTACAATGAGCAGTTCTTC. Translation: CASSYIWDRDYNEQFF. The complete variable domain, with remaining parts taken from reference TRBV9 and TRBJ2-1, reads DSGVTQTPKHLITATGQRVTLRCSPRSGDLSVYWYQQSLDQGLQFLIQYYNGEERAKGNILERFSAQQFPDLHSELNLSSLELGDSALYFCASSYIWDRDYNEQFFGPGTRLTVL.

The V gene is TRBV7-2, the J gene TRBJ1-6, with D hard to call. The germline V gene has CDR1 SGHTA and CDR2 FQGNSA. This CDR3 has 15 residues. The germline V and J ends were trimmed by 2 bases and 17 bases, with 22 bases remaining between them. This CDR3 reads CASSLSRRGANCIHF. The CDR3 DNA follows: TGTGCCAGCAGCTTATCCCGCAGAGGCGCCAATTGTATCCACTTT.

The chain combines TRBV4-1 with TRBJ2-2; a possible D gene is TRBD2 (6 bases). The CDR3 loop spans 15 amino acids. The germline V gene encodes CDR1 MGHRA and CDR2 YSYEKL. V was shortened by 4 bases and J by 6 bases, with 15 bases between the two germline ends. The CDR3 DNA is TGCGCCAGCAGCCCGGCCAAACGACTAGCCGGGGAGCTGTTTTTT. Encoded protein: CASSPAKRLAGELFF.